The 21 T cell receptor beta chains presented below share a single source sample, sequenced in a study of OX40 agonist ivuxolimab in advanced cancers. Method: immunoSEQ multiplex PCR; TCRdb's copy keeps in-frame clones and lacks some. The repertoire holds 9,500 to 13,000 clones, with approximately 80% as singletons. Sequencing was performed on CD4+ or CD8+ T cells sorted from blood, taken in a trial of the OX40 agonist ivuxolimab. The receptor set was obtained from an adult with an advanced solid tumor such as melanoma, head and neck, liver or kidney cancer.

This clone was found once. The rearrangement uses TRBV5-8 and TRBJ1-1, with D hard to call. The CDR3 is made up of 17 amino acids. V was shortened by 6 bases and J by 0 bases, with 21 bases between the two germline ends. Looked up from germline, CDR1 is SGHTS and CDR2 is YDEGEE. CDR3 nucleotides: TGTGCCAGCACCCGTAGTGGACGCGGGCCGCTGAACACTGAAGCTTTCTTT. This codes for CASTRSGRGPLNTEAFF.

The rearrangement joins TRBV11-2 to TRBJ1-1; D not resolved. Deletions cut 0 bases from V and 11 bases from J, with 10 bases between. The CDR3 has 12 amino acids. The germline CDR1 and CDR2 sequences are SGHAT and FQNNGV. CDR3: CASSLEVAGAFF. The CDR3 DNA sequence: TGTGCCAGCAGCTTAGAGGTGGCCGGGGCTTTCTTT.

This clone came up a few times. The J gene is TRBJ2-7, the V gene TRBV19; 8 nucleotides agree with TRBD2. The germline V gene encodes CDR1 LNHDA and CDR2 SQIVND (reference sequence). The CDR3 covers 18 residues. J was trimmed by 1 base and V by 6 bases; bases with no gene match: 17. The CDR3 here is CASRGLAASGSLSYEQYF. The CDR3 DNA sequence: TGTGCCAGTAGGGGGCTAGCGGCCAGCGGGAGTTTGTCCTACGAGCAGTACTTC.

This clone was detected only a few times. This chain uses TRBV6-4 with TRBJ2-1; 11 nucleotides line up with TRBD2. Trimming at V came to 5 bases and at J to 5 bases, leaving 5 bases not matched to a gene. Germline CDR1 MRHNA, CDR2 SNTAGT. The CDR3 runs to 15 residues. The CDR3 coding sequence is TGTGCCAGCAGTTACGCTAGCGGGGGGAACAATGAGCAGTTCTTC. This encodes CASSYASGGNNEQFF.

This sequence joins TRBV6-1 and TRBJ2-3; a weak D match, TRBD1 (5 bases). V lost 2 bases to trimming and J lost 2 bases, with 11 bases between them. Germline V gene lookup returns CDR1 MNHNS and CDR2 SASEGT. This CDR3 contains 15 residues. CDR3 DNA: TGTGCCAGCAGTGAACAGGGCGGCTACACAGATACGCAGTATTTT. It yields the protein CASSEQGGYTDTQYF.

This sequence joins TRBV5-6 and TRBJ1-1; D remains ambiguous. Germline loops: CDR1 SGHDT, CDR2 YYEEEE. The ends were cut back, 6 bases at V and 3 bases at J, with 12 bases in the middle. The CDR3 has 13 amino acids. DNA of the CDR3: TGTGCCAGCACTTTACTTGGGGACACTGAAGCTTTCTTT. Its protein is CASTLLGDTEAFF.

This sequence joins TRBV19 and TRBJ2-5, with D perhaps given as TRBD1 or TRBD2 (5 bases each). The V end lost 3 bases, the J end lost 4 bases, and 24 bases lay between the germline ends. Germline V gene lookup returns CDR1 LNHDA and CDR2 SQIVND (reference sequence). The CDR3 is 18 amino acids. The CDR3 is CASSMIDGHRMRGETQYF. The CDR3 DNA sequence: TGTGCCAGTAGTATGATCGACGGGCACCGAATGAGGGGAGAGACCCAGTACTTC.

V gene TRBV11-2 combines with J gene TRBJ2-1; 11 bases are a match to TRBD2. Germline CDR1 and CDR2: SGHAT and FQNNGV. The length of the CDR3 is 16 residues. V was pared by 0 bases and J by 8 bases, with 6 bases of the junction left unmatched. Written as DNA, the CDR3 is TGTGCCAGCAGCTTAGATTTGATAGCGGGAGGGCATGAGCAGTTCTTC. Its translation: CASSLDLIAGGHEQFF.

The V call is TRBV4-1, the J call TRBJ2-7, with 7 bases fitting TRBD2. The germline V gene encodes CDR1 MGHRA and CDR2 YSYEKL. Unmatched junction bases numbered 5, after V lost 1 base and J lost 2 bases. The CDR3 sequence is 15 residues long. In nucleotides, the CDR3 is TGCGCCAGCAGCCAAGCCGGTGGGGGGGCCTACGAGCAGTACTTC. Its protein product is CASSQAGGGAYEQYF.

The V gene is TRBV5-1, the J gene TRBJ1-1, with D perhaps matching TRBD1 (6 bases). V lost 4 bases and J lost 4, with 14 bases in between. The CDR3 length is 14 residues. The germline CDR1 and CDR2 sequences are SGHRS and YFSETQ. The DNA of the CDR3 is TGCGCCAGCAGCGGCGGGGGGCTGGGCACTGAAGCTTTCTTT. Protein sequence: CASSGGGLGTEAFF.

This clone is labeled medium-sized. V usage is TRBV6-5 and J usage is TRBJ1-2; D remains unclear. This CDR3 has 14 residues. V was trimmed by 6 bases and J by 4 bases, leaving 15 bases between them. The germline V gene has CDR1 MNHEY and CDR2 SVGAGI. The CDR3 DNA sequence: TGTGCCAGCAGCCCGGTAGAGGACCTCTATGGCTACACCTTC. Residues: CASSPVEDLYGYTF.

The chain employs TRBV10-1 and TRBJ2-7, with a possible D match to TRBD2 (7 bases). Germline V lookup: CDR1 WNHNN, CDR2 SYGVQD (reference sequence). The CDR3 length is 16 residues. Trimming stripped 0 bases from V and 6 bases from J, with 18 bases between. The CDR3 protein is CASSESGGRRRAEQYF. The CDR3 nucleotides read TGCGCCAGCAGTGAGTCGGGGGGGCGTCGAAGGGCCGAGCAGTACTTC.

V usage is TRBV7-9 and J usage is TRBJ1-1, with a possible D match to TRBD1 (6 bases). CDR1 is SEHNR and CDR2 is FQNEAQ in the germline V gene (reference sequence). The V end was cut by 6 bases, the J end by 0 bases, with 14 bases between. This CDR3 is 15 amino acids long. In nucleotides, the CDR3 is TGTGCCAGCAGATTAATCGGGGGCTTGAACACTGAAGCTTTCTTT. Its protein is CASRLIGGLNTEAFF.

V is TRBV5-1 and J is TRBJ1-1; D possibly corresponds to TRBD1 (5 bases). V was shortened by 0 bases and J by 4 bases, with 7 bases between the two germline ends. The CDR3 spans 13 residues. Per germline, CDR1 SGHRS and CDR2 YFSETQ. The CDR3 reads CASSLGGFTEAFF. The CDR3 DNA follows: TGCGCCAGCAGCTTGGGGGGGTTCACTGAAGCTTTCTTT.

The chain uses TRBV6-5 and TRBJ1-1; D is undetermined. The CDR3 runs to 15 residues. Germline V CDR1 and CDR2: MNHEY, SVGAGI. Trimming left V 4 bases short and J 2 bases short, with 14 bases between. CDR3 nucleotide sequence: TGTGCCAGCAGTTCCACACGGGCAGGAAACACTGAAGCTTTCTTT. This encodes CASSSTRAGNTEAFF.

The rearrangement uses TRBV20-1 and TRBJ2-5, with D tentatively TRBD1 or TRBD2 (5 bases each). V shed 5 bases and J shed 5 bases, with 9 bases lying between them. The CDR3 is made up of 11 amino acids. CDR1 is DFQATT, CDR2 SNEGSKA, per germline (reference sequence). CDR3 coding DNA: TGCAGTGCTTGGTGGGGGGAGACCCAGTACTTC. Protein: CSAWWGETQYF.

The chain uses TRBV4-1 and TRBJ2-1, with D tentatively TRBD1 (5 bases). This CDR3 comprises 17 residues. Germline V gene data show CDR1 as MGHRA and CDR2 as YSYEKL. V was shortened by 3 bases and J by 4 bases, with 19 bases between the two germline ends. The CDR3 coding sequence is TGCGCCAGCAGCCAGCGGTCTAGGGTGGGGCCTTACAATGAGCAGTTCTTC. Encoded protein: CASSQRSRVGPYNEQFF.

By its share, this clone is medium-sized (0.01 to 0.1%). The rearrangement joins TRBV6-1 to TRBJ1-3; D call uncertain. Germline CDR1 and CDR2: MNHNS and SASEGT. The CDR3 loop spans 15 amino acids. The ends were cut back, 8 bases at V and 0 bases at J, with 14 bases in the middle. The CDR3 DNA is TGTGCCAGCGCATGGCAGGACGGCTCTGGAAACACCATATATTTT. It codes for CASAWQDGSGNTIYF.

This rearrangement joins TRBV11-2 to TRBJ2-5; TRBD2 aligns across 12 bases. The CDR3 totals 16 residues. V shed 4 bases and J 4 bases; nucleotides not matched to a gene: 7. The germline gives CDR1 SGHAT, CDR2 FQNNGV. CDR3 protein: CASSSLAGGLLETQYF. Here the CDR3 DNA reads TGTGCCAGCAGCTCCCTAGCGGGAGGGCTACTAGAGACCCAGTACTTC.

This chain's CDR3 is CASSVGGSGSYEQYF. The CDR3 DNA follows: TGTGCCAGCAGCGTAGGCGGGAGCGGGTCCTACGAGCAGTACTTC. The genes are TRBV9 and TRBJ2-7, with 7 nucleotides matching TRBD2. Germline CDR1 reads SGDLS; CDR2 reads YYNGEE. Unmatched junction bases numbered 4, after V lost 0 bases and J lost 1 base. This CDR3 comprises 15 residues.

The CDR3 sequence is CATFRGGSYNEQFF. The CDR3 DNA reads as TGTGCCACCTTCCGGGGGGGATCCTACAATGAGCAGTTCTTC. The chain recombines TRBV2 with TRBJ2-1, with 8 bases fitting TRBD2. V shed 10 bases, J shed 1 base, and the junction held 6 bases outside the gene matches. The CDR3 loop spans 14 amino acids. Germline values: CDR1 SNHLY, CDR2 FYNNEI.